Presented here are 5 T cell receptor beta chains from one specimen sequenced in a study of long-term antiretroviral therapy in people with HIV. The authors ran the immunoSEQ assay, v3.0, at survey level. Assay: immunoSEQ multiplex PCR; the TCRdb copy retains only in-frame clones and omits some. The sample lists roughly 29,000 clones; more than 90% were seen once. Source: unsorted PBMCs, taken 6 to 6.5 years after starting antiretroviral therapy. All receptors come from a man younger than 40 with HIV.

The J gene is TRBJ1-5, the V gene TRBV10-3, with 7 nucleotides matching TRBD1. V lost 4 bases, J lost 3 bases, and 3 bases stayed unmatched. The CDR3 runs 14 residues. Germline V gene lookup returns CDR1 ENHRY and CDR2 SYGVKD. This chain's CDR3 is CAISAGQNNQPQHF. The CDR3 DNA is TGTGCCATCAGTGCGGGACAGAACAATCAGCCCCAGCATTTT.

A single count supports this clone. The CDR3 loop reads CASSDRFTSTDTQYF. The CDR3 DNA sequence: TGTGCCAGTAGCGACAGGTTCACTAGCACAGATACGCAGTATTTT. This chain connects TRBV19 to TRBJ2-3; tentative D call: TRBD1 (6 bases). Germline CDR1 is LNHDA and CDR2 is SQIVND (reference sequence). Trimming took off 6 bases at V and 0 bases at J, with 13 bases between the two ends. This CDR3 is built from 15 residues.

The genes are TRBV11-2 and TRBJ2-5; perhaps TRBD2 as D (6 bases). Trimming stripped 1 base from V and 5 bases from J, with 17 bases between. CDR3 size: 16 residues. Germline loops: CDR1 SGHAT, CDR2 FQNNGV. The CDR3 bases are TGTGCCAGCAGCTTAGCTACGGGGGAAGCTTTTGAGACCCAGTACTTC. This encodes CASSLATGEAFETQYF.

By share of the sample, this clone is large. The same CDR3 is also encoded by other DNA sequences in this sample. The CDR3 sequence is CAWGAGFTEAFF. CDR3 sequence (DNA): TGTGCCTGGGGGGCGGGTTTCACTGAAGCTTTCTTT. The chain has TRBV30 and TRBJ1-1; a possible D gene is TRBD1 (5 bases). Trimming stripped 5 bases from V and 4 bases from J, with 11 bases between. The germline CDR1 and CDR2 sequences are GTSNPN and SVGIG (reference sequence). This CDR3 is 12 amino acids long.

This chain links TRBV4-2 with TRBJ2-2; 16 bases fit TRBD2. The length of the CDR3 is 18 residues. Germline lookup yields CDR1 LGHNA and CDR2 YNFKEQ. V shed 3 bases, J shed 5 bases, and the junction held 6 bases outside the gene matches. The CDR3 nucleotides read TGTGCCAGCAGCCATCCGGGACTAGCGGGGGGGACAACCGGGGAGCTGTTTTTT. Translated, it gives CASSHPGLAGGTTGELFF.